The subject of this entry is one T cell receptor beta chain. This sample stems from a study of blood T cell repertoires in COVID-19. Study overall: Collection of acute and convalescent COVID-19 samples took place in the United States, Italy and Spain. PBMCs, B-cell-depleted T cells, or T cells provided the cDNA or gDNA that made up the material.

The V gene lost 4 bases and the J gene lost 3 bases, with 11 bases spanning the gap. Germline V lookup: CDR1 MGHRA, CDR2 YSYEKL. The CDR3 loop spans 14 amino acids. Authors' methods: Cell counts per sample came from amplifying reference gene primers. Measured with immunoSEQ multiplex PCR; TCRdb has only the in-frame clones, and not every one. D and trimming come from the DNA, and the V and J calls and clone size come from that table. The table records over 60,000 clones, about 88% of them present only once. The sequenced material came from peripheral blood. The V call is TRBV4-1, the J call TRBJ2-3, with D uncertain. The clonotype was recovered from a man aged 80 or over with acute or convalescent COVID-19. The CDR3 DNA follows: TGCGCCAGCAGCCTTACAGAATTTACAGATACGCAGTATTTT. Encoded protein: CASSLTEFTDTQYF.